Listed here are 5 T cell receptor beta chains from one sample, sequenced in a study of technical replicates of blood from a few donors. The repertoire was sequenced with immunoSEQ multiplex PCR; TCRdb's copy has only in-frame clones and lacks some. The sample includes about 81,000 clones, about 81% of them seen just once. The specimen sequenced was PBMCs. Receptor source: a human donor in good health. Some clones in this sample may be carry-over from other donors' samples.

The chain is built from TRBV27 and TRBJ1-1; TRBD1 is a possible D gene (6 bases). The CDR3 has 15 amino acids. CDR1 is MNHEY, CDR2 SMNVEV, per germline (reference sequence). V lost 8 bases and J 1 base, leaving 17 bases between the germline ends. CDR3 region: CASGGGGNPNTEAFF. The CDR3 DNA follows: TGTGCCAGCGGGGGAGGGGGGAACCCGAACACTGAAGCTTTCTTT.

This clone was detected a few times. J is TRBJ2-7 and V is TRBV6-6, with 9 bases matching TRBD1. The CDR3 spans 15 residues. Germline V lookup: CDR1 MNHNY, CDR2 SVGAGI (reference sequence). The J segment lost 3 bases and the V segment lost 4 bases, leaving 7 bases of the junction unmatched. CDR3 in DNA: TGTGCCAGCAGTTTACTCCGGGACAGGGACTACGAGCAGTACTTC. It encodes CASSLLRDRDYEQYF.

The V call is TRBV4-3, the J call TRBJ2-7; 8 nucleotides match TRBD1. Germline V gene data show CDR1 as LGHNA and CDR2 as YSLEER. The CDR3 length is 17 residues. Germline trimming cut 1 base from V and 0 bases from J; bases unmatched to any gene: 8. This CDR3 reads CASSQGFGGQGSYEQYF. Here the CDR3 DNA reads TGCGCCAGCAGCCAAGGGTTCGGAGGACAGGGCTCCTACGAGCAGTACTTC.

This clone has only one observation. The chain links TRBV29-1 to TRBJ2-5; TRBD2 agrees at 7 bases. Germline V gene lookup returns CDR1 SQVTM and CDR2 ANQGSEA. The CDR3 runs 11 residues. V lost 2 bases and J lost 9; bases outside the gene matches: 3. CDR3 amino acids: CSVELGGAQYF. CDR3 nucleotides: TGCAGCGTTGAACTGGGGGGGGCCCAGTACTTC.

The V gene is TRBV7-9, the J gene TRBJ2-5, with D perhaps matching TRBD1 (6 bases). Trimming shortened V by 4 bases and J by 2 bases, and 14 bases separated the two germline ends. The CDR3 runs to 15 residues. Per the germline V gene, CDR1 is SEHNR and CDR2 is FQNEAQ (reference sequence). The CDR3 is CASSYDRTLQETQYF. The CDR3, as DNA: TGTGCCAGCAGCTACGACAGGACGCTACAAGAGACCCAGTACTTC.